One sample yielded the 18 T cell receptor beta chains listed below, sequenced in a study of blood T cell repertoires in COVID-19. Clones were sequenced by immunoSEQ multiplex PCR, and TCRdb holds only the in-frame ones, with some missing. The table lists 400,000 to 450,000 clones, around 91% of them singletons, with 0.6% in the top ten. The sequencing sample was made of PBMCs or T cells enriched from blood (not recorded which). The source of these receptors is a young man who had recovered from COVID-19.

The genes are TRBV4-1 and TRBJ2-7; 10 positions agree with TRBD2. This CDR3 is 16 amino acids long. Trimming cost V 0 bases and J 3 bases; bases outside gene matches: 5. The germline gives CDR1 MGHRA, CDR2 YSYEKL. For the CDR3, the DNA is TGCGCCAGCAGCCAAGAGGCTAGCGGGAGTATCTACGAGCAGTACTTC. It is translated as CASSQEASGSIYEQYF.

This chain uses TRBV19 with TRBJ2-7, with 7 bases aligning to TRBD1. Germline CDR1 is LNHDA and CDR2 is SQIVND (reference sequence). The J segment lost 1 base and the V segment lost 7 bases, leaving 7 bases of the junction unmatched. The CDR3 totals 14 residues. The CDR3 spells CASTATGQSYEQYF. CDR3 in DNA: TGTGCCAGTACCGCGACAGGGCAATCCTACGAGCAGTACTTC.

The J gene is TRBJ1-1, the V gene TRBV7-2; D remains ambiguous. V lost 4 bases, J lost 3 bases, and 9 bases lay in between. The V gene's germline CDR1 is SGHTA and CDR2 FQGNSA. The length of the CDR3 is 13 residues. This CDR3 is CASSSRVDTEAFF. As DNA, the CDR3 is TGTGCCAGCAGCTCTCGGGTAGACACTGAAGCTTTCTTT. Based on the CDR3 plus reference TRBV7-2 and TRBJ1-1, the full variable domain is GAGVSQSPSNKVTEKGKDVELRCDPISGHTALYWYRQSLGQGLEFLIYFQGNSAPDKSGLPSDRFSAERTGGSVSTLTIQRTQQEDSAVYLCASSSRVDTEAFFGQGTRLTVV.

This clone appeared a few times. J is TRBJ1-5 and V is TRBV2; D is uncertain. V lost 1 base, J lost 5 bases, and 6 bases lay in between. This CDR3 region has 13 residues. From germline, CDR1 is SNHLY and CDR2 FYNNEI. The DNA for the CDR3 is TGTGCCAGCAGTGAAGGGCTCCATCAGCCCCAGCATTTT. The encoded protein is CASSEGLHQPQHF.

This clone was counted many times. CDR3 in amino acids: CASSESGGSGNTIYF. The CDR3 bases are TGTGCCAGCAGCGAAAGCGGGGGTTCGGGAAACACCATATATTTT. V is TRBV3-1 (or the pseudogene TRBV3-2) and J is TRBJ1-3; D is possibly TRBD1 (5 bases). V was pared by 5 bases and J by 4 bases, with 15 bases between. The CDR3 is 15 residues long. Germline V lookup: CDR1 LGHDT, CDR2 YNNKEL (reference sequence).

CDR3 in amino acids: CASRAGDSTEAFF. CDR3 nucleotide sequence: TGCGCCAGCAGGGCGGGGGATAGCACTGAAGCTTTCTTT. V and J are TRBV5-1 and TRBJ1-1; D possibly corresponds to TRBD1 (5 bases). CDR3 length: 13 residues. Deletions cut 5 bases from V and 4 bases from J, with 12 bases between. The germline CDR1 and CDR2 sequences are SGHRS and YFSETQ.

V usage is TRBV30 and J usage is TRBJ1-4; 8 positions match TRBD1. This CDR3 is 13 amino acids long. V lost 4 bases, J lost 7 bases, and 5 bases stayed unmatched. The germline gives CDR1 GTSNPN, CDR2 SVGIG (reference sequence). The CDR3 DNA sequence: TGTGCCTGGATGTGGGACAGGAGTGAAAAACTGTTTTTT. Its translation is CAWMWDRSEKLFF.

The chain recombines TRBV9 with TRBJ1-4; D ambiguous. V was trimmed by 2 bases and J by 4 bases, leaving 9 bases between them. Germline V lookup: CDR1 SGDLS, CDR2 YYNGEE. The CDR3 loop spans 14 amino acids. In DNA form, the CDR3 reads TGTGCCAGCAGCGTCCGAGGTGGTAATGAAAAACTGTTTTTT. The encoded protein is CASSVRGGNEKLFF.

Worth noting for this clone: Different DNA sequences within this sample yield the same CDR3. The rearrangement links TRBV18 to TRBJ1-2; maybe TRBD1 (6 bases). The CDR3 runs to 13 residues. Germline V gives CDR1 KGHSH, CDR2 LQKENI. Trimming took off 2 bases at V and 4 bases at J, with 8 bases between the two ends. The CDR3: CASSPEGGYGYTF. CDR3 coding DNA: TGTGCCAGCTCACCAGAAGGGGGCTATGGCTACACCTTC.

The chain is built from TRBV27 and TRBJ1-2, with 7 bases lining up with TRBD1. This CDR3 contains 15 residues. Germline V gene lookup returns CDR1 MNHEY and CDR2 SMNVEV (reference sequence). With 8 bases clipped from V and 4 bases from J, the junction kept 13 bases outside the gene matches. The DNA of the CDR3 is TGTGCCAGCGGCTCCCCACAGGGGCGGTTCTATGGCTACACCTTC. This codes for CASGSPQGRFYGYTF.

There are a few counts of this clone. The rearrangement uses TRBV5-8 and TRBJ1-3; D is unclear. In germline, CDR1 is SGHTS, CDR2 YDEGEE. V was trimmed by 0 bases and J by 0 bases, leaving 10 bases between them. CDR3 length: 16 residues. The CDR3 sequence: CASSLGRTSSGNTIYF. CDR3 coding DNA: TGTGCCAGCAGCTTGGGTAGAACCTCCTCTGGAAACACCATATATTTT.

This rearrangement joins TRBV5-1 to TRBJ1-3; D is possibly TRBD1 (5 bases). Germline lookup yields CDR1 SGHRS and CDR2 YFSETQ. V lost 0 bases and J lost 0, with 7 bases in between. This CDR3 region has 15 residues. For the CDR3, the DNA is TGCGCCAGCAGCTTGGGAAGGGGCTCTGGAAACACCATATATTTT. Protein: CASSLGRGSGNTIYF.

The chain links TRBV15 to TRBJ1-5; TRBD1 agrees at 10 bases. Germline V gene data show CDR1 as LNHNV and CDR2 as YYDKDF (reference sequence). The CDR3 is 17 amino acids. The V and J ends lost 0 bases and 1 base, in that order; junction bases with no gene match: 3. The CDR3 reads CATSRDGTGVSNQPQHF. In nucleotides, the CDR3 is TGTGCCACCAGCAGAGACGGGACAGGGGTAAGCAATCAGCCCCAGCATTTT.

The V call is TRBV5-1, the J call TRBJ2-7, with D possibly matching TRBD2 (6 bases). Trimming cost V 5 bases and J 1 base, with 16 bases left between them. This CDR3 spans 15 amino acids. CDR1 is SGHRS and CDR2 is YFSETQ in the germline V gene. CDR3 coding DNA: TGCGCCAGCAGTCCACGCGGGGCACGATCCTACGAGCAGTACTTC. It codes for CASSPRGARSYEQYF.

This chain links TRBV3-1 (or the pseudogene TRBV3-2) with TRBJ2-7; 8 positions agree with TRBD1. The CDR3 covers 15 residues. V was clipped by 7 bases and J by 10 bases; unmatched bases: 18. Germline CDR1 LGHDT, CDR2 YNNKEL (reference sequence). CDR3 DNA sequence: TGTGCCAGCATCCGGGATCTAGGACAGGGCGAGGGTCAGTACTTC. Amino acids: CASIRDLGQGEGQYF.

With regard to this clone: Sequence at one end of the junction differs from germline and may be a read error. The CDR3 bases are TGTGCCAGCTCATTTCGGCGGACTAGTGAAAAACTGTTTTTT. Translating it yields CASSFRRTSEKLFF. The chain uses TRBV18 and TRBJ1-4; D is undetermined. Germline V gene lookup returns CDR1 KGHSH and CDR2 LQKENI. The CDR3 totals 14 residues.

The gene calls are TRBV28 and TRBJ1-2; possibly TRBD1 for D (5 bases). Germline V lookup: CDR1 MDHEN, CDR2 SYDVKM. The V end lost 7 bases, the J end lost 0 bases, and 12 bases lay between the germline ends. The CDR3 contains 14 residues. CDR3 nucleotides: TGTGCCAGCAACATTGGGGGGGCTAACTATGGCTACACCTTC. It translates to CASNIGGANYGYTF.

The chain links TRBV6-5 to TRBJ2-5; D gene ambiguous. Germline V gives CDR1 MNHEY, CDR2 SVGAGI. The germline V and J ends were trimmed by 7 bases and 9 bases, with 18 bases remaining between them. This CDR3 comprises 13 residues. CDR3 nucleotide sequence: TGTGCCAGCACTAAAGGTGGCAGCGAGCCCCAGTACTTC. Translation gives CASTKGGSEPQYF.